This TCR beta chain derives from a study of T cell responses to AZD1222 COVID-19 vaccine. On the study more broadly: Pooling of second doses given at about 4 or about 12 weeks was done. Findings and limits, study-wide: Donors were chiefly white British, with a greater number of females, and clonal diversity was perhaps underestimated. Regions 160-218 and 743-854 dominated among vaccine-associated CD4 TCRs spanning spike. Repertoires were collected only later (after the peak T cell response had occurred).

Germline loops: CDR1 SGDLS, CDR2 YYNGEE. V lost 4 bases to trimming and J lost 6 bases, with 17 bases between them. This CDR3 is built from 15 residues. Data came from immunoSEQ multiplex PCR; TCRdb stores just in-frame clones and leaves some out. The data contain roughly 150,000 clones, 88% of them singletons. Worth noting for this clone: What it recognizes is unknown.

The TCR comes from an adult in good health. The source material was peripheral blood, sampled on day 0 of AZD1222 vaccination. V gene TRBV9 combines with J gene TRBJ2-1; D is possibly TRBD1 or TRBD2 (7 bases each). CDR3 residues: CASSQGGGPVNEQFF. In nucleotides, the CDR3 is TGTGCCAGCAGCCAGGGGGGAGGGCCGGTCAATGAGCAGTTCTTC.